This T cell receptor beta chain came from a study of blood T cell repertoires in COVID-19 (TCRdb year 2020). Turning to the overall study: The collaborator samples originated in the United States, Italy and Spain and spanned the acute and convalescent phases of COVID-19. The material from the prospective study consisted of cDNA or gDNA derived from T cells, B-cell-depleted T cells, or PBMCs. Subjects who had been exposed to COVID-19, were actively infected with it, or had recovered from it provided the deeply sampled blood TCRbeta repertoires that made up the dataset. The repertoires were released in a freely available public database meant as a resource for research on the immune response to SARS-CoV-2. The samples were drawn from two sources: the first 160 participants of the ongoing ImmuneRACE study, and fewer than 1,500 subjects contributed by 6 global collaborators. Nearly every sample came with metadata listing a de-identified subject ID, COVID-19 status, age in years and sex. Where HLA class I and class II types were available, the types were taken from metadata supplied by the sample provider, not from assay-based typing. Points the paper makes about the study in general: Clinical and demographic metadata were provided uncurated, with the amount varying by source and participant.

CDR3 length: 13 amino acids, cysteine to phenylalanine. Only the CDR3 part of the read is kept: 39 bases, read in frame from the first base. Trimming removed 6 bases from V and 1 base from J, leaving 10 bases between the germline ends. CDR1 and CDR2, looked up from the germline V gene, are MGHDK and SYGVNS. Whole blood was collected in K2EDTA tubes by collaborating institutions according to the institutions' own protocols. Collaborator samples were shipped for TCRbeta analysis as frozen whole blood, isolated PBMCs, or DNA extracted from either sample type. TCRbeta CDR3 regions were amplified from genomic DNA using the immunoSEQ Assay, a bias-controlled multiplex PCR. From the authors' description of their analysis: The number of nucleated cells in each sample was estimated from the amplification of reference gene primers within the assay. Sequence reads were collapsed and filtered to measure the absolute abundance of every unique TCRbeta CDR3 rearrangement. Productive Simpson clonality was computed per sample as the square root of Simpson's diversity index over productive rearrangements. The clones in this table, taken by TCRdb from immuneACCESS, are in-frame only. Not every clone is retained; where verified, under half of the shortfall comes from an unresolved V gene, and the cause of the rest is unknown. D and trimming were read from the DNA, whereas the V and J calls and clone size are those reported in that table. The sample has 29,000 or so clones on record, roughly 90% of them singletons. Around 3.5% of the sample belongs to the ten largest clones.

Details on this clone: Its binding antigen is unknown. No base qualities exist here, and no much larger clone lies one base off it.

Sequenced: peripheral blood. The chain links TRBV25-1 with TRBJ2-7, with the D gene call left open. This receptor was taken from a human donor in a cohort sampled during active COVID-19. The CDR3 region has the sequence CASRMAGSYEQYF. DNA sequence: TGTGCCAGCAGGATGGCAGGTTCCTACGAGCAGTACTTC.